This T cell receptor beta chain is drawn from a study of T cell responses to AZD1222 COVID-19 vaccine. The study, taken as a whole, reports: Spike was spanned by vaccine-associated CD4 TCRs, which were dominant at 160-218 and 743-854. Spike-specific TCR breadth rose after two AZD1222 doses, and depth rose as well.

Trimming cost V 6 bases and J 1 base, with 9 bases left between them. The CDR3 has 13 residues. TCRdb's copy holds only in-frame clones and misses some; the assay was immunoSEQ multiplex PCR. Here the sample spans roughly 100,000 clones, approximately 89% being singletons. The sample holds one count of this clone. Its matching antigen is unknown. The sequence was collected from an adult who received the MenACWY meningococcal vaccine as a control. Material: peripheral blood, obtained 28 days after the second dose of the MenACWY control vaccine. The chain recombines TRBV12-3 or TRBV12-4 with TRBJ1-1; no definite D call. The CDR3 reads CASSQTWNTEAFF. The CDR3 DNA is TGTGCCAGCAGCCAAACCTGGAACACTGAAGCTTTCTTT.